The rows below give T cell receptor beta chains drawn from one sample of a study of blood T cell repertoires in COVID-19. Some clones are missing from TCRdb's copy, which holds only in-frame ones; the method was immunoSEQ multiplex PCR. The sample yields approximately 180,000 clones, more than 70% seen once. The specimen was peripheral blood. The origin of the receptors is a person aged 70 to 85 with COVID-19, enrolled during active disease. Each CDR3 is given with its conserved first and last residue. The order of the fields is clone size, J gene, V gene, D gene, CDR3 DNA, CDR3 protein. A D gene is named only where the DNA matches it firmly. Clone size is stated in some rows and not others, as once, few, many or a class when expanded.

. | TRBJ2-1 | TRBV6-5 | TRBD1 | TGTGCCAGCAGTTCTCCTTCCGGGACAGGGGACGATGAGCAGTTCTTC | CASSSPSGTGDDEQFF
. | TRBJ1-1 | TRBV20-1 | . | TGCAGTGCTAGAGTGGGCCAGAGACCTTTCTTT | CSARVGQRPFF
. | TRBJ2-7 | TRBV6-5 | . | TGTGCCAGCAGTATGGCTGCGGCAACCTACGAGCAGTACTTC | CASSMAAATYEQYF
. | TRBJ2-1 | TRBV11-1 | . | TGTGCCAGCAGCTTAGAGGCGGCAGGGGCTTACAATGAGCAGTTCTTC | CASSLEAAGAYNEQFF
few | TRBJ1-1 | TRBV6-1 | . | TGTGCCAGCAGTGAAAGGGGGGGGCTGAACACTGAAGCTTTCTTT | CASSERGGLNTEAFF
once | TRBJ2-1 | TRBV7-9 | . | TGTGCCAGCAGCTTTTATAATCGACTAAAAGAGATCCGTGAGCAGTTCTTC | CASSFYNRLKEIREQFF
. | TRBJ1-1 | TRBV9 | . | TGTGCCAGCAGCGTAGGATGGGGAGCGAACACTGAAGCTTTCTTT | CASSVGWGANTEAFF
. | TRBJ2-7 | TRBV5-5 | TRBD1 | TGTGCCAGCAGCGCCGTGACAGGGATCTTTGAGCAGTACTTC | CASSAVTGIFEQYF
. | TRBJ1-5 | TRBV28 | TRBD1 | TGTGCCAGCAGCCCAGGGGGTAGCAATCAGCCCCAGCATTTT | CASSPGGSNQPQHF
. | TRBJ2-1 | TRBV6-2/TRBV6-3 | TRBD2 | TGTGCCAGCAGCTATGCGGGAGACGGGATATTCTTC | CASSYAGDGIFF
. | TRBJ1-2 | TRBV3-1/TRBV3-2 | . | TGTGCCAGCAGCCAAATAGCGGACTATGGCTACACCTTC | CASSQIADYGYTF
. | TRBJ2-7 | TRBV5-1 | TRBD1 | TGCGCCAGCAGCATGGACAGGGGGCGACTCGAGCAGTACTTC | CASSMDRGRLEQYF
. | TRBJ2-5 | TRBV27 | . | TGTGCCAGCAGTTTACTGCGGGGCCGGGAGACCCAGTACTTC | CASSLLRGRETQYF
. | TRBJ1-2 | TRBV28 | . | TGTGCCAGCAGTTTTCGGACGCGGACAAGTGGCTACACCTTC | CASSFRTRTSGYTF
. | TRBJ2-7 | TRBV5-6 | . | TGTGCCAGCAGTGGTTCAGGGTTTCCCTACGAGCAGTACTTC | CASSGSGFPYEQYF
. | TRBJ2-1 | TRBV6-1 | . | TGTGCCAGCAGTGAAGGTGTACTACCTAACAATGAGCAGTTCTTC | CASSEGVLPNNEQFF
once | TRBJ2-5 | TRBV5-6 | . | TGTGCCAGCAGCTTGGGACACCACCAAGAGACCCAGTACTTC | CASSLGHHQETQYF
. | TRBJ2-1 | TRBV4-2 | . | TGTGCCAGCAGCCAAGATGCCCTAGGGGGCGGGATTTACAATGAGCAGTTCTTC | CASSQDALGGGIYNEQFF
. | TRBJ1-6 | TRBV20-1 | . | TGCAGTGCTAGTCGGCAGGGATCCTCTTCACCCCTCCACTTT | CSASRQGSSSPLHF
. | TRBJ1-2 | TRBV9 | . | TGTGCCAGCAGCGTAGGAAGGAGCGTGGTCTATGGCTACACCTTC | CASSVGRSVVYGYTF
. | TRBJ2-3 | TRBV1 | . | . | CTSSHFASGSTDTQYF
. | TRBJ1-6 | TRBV6-2/TRBV6-3 | . | TGTGCCAGCAGTGACAGAAAGAATTCACCCCTCCACTTT | CASSDRKNSPLHF
. | TRBJ2-3 | TRBV2 | . | TGTGCCAGCAGTTGGACAGACACAGATACGCAGTATTTT | CASSWTDTDTQYF
. | TRBJ1-4 | TRBV28 | TRBD1 | TGTGCCAGCAGTAACCAGGGGGCGGAGGATGAAAAACTGTTTTTT | CASSNQGAEDEKLFF
. | TRBJ2-1 | TRBV27 | TRBD2 | TGTGCCAGCAGTTTACTGTCTAGCGGGGGGGCCCGGAATGAGCAGTTCTTC | CASSLLSSGGARNEQFF
. | TRBJ2-5 | TRBV7-9 | . | TGTGCCAGCAGCTTAGTTGGAGGGGAGACCCAGTACTTC | CASSLVGGETQYF